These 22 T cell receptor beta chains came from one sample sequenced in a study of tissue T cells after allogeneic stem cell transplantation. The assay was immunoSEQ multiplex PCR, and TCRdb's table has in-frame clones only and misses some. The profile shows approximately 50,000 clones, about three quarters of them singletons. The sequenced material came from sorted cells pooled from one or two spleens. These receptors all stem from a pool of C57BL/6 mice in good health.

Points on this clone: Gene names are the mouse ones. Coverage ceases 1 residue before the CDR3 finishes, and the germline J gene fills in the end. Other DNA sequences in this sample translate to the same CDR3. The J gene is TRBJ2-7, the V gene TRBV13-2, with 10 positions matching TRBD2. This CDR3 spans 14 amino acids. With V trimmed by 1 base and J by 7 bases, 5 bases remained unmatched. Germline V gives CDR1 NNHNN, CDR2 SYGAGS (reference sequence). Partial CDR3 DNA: TGTGCCAGCGGTGATTCTGGGGGGGCGCAGGAACAGTAC. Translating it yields CASGDSGGAQEQY. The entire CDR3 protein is CASGDSGGAQEQYF.

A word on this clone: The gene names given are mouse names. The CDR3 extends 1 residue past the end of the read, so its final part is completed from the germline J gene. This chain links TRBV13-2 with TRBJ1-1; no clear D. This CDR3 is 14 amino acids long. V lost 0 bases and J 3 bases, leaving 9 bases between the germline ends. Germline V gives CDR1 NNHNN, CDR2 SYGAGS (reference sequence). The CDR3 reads CASGDAWGDTEVFF. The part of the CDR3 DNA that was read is TGTGCCAGCGGTGATGCCTGGGGTGACACAGAAGTCTTC.

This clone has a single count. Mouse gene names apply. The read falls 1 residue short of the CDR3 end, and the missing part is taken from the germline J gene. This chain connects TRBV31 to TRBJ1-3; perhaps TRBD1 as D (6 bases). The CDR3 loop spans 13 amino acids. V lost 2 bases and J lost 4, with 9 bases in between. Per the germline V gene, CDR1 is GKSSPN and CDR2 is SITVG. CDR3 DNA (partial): TGTGCCTGGAGTTCAGGGGTAGGAAATACGCTCTAT. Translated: CAWSSGVGNTLY. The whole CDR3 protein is CAWSSGVGNTLYF.

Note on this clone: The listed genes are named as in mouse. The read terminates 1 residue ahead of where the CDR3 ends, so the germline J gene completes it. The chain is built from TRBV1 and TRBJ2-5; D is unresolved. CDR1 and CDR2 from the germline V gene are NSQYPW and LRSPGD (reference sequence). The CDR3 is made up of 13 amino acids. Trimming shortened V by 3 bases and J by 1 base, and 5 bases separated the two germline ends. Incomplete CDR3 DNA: TGCACCTGCAGTGCCCCAGACCAAGACACCCAGTAC. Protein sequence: CTCSAPDQDTQY. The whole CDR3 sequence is CTCSAPDQDTQYF.

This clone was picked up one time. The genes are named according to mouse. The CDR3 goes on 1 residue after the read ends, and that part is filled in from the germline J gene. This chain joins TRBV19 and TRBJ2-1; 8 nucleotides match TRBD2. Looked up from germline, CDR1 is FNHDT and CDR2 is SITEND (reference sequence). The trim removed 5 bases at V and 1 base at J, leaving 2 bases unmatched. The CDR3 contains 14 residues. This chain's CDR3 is CASRLGANYAEQFF. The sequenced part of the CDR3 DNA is TGTGCCAGCAGACTGGGGGCGAACTATGCTGAGCAGTTC.

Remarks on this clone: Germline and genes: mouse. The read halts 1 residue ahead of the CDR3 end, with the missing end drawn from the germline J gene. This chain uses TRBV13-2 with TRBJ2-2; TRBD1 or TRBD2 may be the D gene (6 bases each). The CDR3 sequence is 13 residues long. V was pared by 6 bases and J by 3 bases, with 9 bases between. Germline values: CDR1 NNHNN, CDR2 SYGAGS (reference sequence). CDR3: CASVGADTGQLYF. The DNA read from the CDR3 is TGTGCCAGCGTGGGGGCGGACACCGGGCAGCTCTAC.

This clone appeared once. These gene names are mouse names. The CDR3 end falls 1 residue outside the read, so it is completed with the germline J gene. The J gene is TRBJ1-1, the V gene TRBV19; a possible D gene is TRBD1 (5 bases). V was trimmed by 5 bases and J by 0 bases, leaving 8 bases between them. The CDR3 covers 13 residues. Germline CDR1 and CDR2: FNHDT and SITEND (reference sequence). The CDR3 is CASRGQANTEVFF. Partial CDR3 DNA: TGTGCCAGCAGAGGACAAGCAAACACAGAAGTCTTC. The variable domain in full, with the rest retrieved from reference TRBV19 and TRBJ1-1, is GGIITQTPKFLIGQEGQKLTLKCQQNFNHDTMYWYRQDSGKGLRLIYYSITENDLQKGDLSEGYDASREKKSSFSLTVTSAQKNEMAVFLCASRGQANTEVFFGKGTRLTVV.

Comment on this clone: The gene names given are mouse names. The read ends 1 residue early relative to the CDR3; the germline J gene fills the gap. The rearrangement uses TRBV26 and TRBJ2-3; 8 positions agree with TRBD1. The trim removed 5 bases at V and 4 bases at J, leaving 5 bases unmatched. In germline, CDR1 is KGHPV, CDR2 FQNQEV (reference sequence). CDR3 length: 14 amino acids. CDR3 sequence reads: CASSSGQGSETLYF. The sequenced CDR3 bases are TGTGCCAGCAGTTCCGGACAGGGCTCAGAAACGCTGTAT. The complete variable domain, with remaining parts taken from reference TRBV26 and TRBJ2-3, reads NSKVIQTPRYLVKGQGQKAKMRCIPEKGHPVVFWYQQNKNNEFKFLINFQNQEVLQQIDMTEKRFSAECPSNSPCSLEIQSSEAGDSALYLCASSSGQGSETLYFGSGTRLTVL.

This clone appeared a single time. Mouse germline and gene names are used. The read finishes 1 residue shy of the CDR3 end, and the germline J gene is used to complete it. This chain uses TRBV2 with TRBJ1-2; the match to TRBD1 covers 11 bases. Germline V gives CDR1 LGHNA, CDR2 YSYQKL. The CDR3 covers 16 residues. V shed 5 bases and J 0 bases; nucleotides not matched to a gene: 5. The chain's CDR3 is CASSVPGQGANSDYTF. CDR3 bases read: TGTGCCAGCAGCGTCCCGGGACAGGGGGCAAACTCCGACTACACC.

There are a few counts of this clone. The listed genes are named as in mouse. CDR3 sequence: CASSLQGTEVFF. The part of the CDR3 DNA that was read is TGTGCCAGCAGTTTACAGGGCACAGAAGTCTTC. The chain couples TRBV15 to TRBJ1-1; D perhaps matches TRBD1 (5 bases). The read comes to an end 1 residue before the CDR3 does, leaving the germline J gene to fill in the end. The V gene lost 2 bases and the J gene lost 4 bases, with 5 bases spanning the gap. The CDR3 extends over 12 amino acids. Germline assignment: CDR1 SGHND and CDR2 FRSKSL.

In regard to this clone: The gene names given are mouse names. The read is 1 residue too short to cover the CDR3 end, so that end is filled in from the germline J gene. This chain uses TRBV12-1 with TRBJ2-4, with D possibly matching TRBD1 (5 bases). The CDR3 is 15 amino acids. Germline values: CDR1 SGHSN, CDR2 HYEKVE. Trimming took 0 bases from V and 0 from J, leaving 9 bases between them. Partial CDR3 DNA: TGTGCCAGCTCTCTCCGCAGGGTTAGTCAAAACACCTTGTAC. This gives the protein CASSLRRVSQNTLY. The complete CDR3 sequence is CASSLRRVSQNTLYF.

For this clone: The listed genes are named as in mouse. The chain's CDR3 is CASSQETFSYEQYF. The part of the CDR3 DNA that was read is TGTGCCAGCAGCCAAGAGACTTTCTCCTATGAACAGTAC. This chain joins TRBV2 and TRBJ2-7, with D uncertain. From the germline J gene comes the end of the CDR3, since the read stops 1 residue before it. V was pared by 0 bases and J by 0 bases, with 6 bases between. The CDR3 runs 14 residues. Germline V gives CDR1 LGHNA, CDR2 YSYQKL.

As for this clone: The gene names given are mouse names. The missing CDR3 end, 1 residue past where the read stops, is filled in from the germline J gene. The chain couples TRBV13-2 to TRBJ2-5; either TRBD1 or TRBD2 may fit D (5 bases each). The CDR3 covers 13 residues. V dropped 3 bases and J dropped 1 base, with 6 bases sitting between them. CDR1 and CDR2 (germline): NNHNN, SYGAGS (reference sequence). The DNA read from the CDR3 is TGTGCCAGCGGTGGGGGCCACCAAGACACCCAGTAC. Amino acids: CASGGGHQDTQY. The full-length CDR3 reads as CASGGGHQDTQYF.

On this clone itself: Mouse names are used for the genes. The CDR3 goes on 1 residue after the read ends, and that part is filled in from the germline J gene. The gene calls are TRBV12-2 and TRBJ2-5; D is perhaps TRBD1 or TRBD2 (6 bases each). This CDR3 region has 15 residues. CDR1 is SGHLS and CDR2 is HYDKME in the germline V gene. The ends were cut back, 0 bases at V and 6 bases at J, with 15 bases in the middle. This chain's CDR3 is CASSLRGRDGDTQYF. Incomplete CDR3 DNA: TGTGCCAGCTCTCTCCGGGGGCGCGATGGGGACACCCAGTAC.

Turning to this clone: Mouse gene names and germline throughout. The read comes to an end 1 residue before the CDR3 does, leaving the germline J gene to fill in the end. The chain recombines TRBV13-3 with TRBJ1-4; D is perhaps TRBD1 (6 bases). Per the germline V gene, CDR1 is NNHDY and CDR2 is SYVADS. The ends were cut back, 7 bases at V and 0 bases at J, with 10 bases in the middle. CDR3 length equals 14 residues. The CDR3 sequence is CASRDNLSNERLFF. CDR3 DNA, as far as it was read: TGTGCCAGCCGGGACAACCTTTCCAACGAAAGATTATTT.

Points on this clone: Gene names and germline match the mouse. The CDR3: CASSDTGNTLYF. The covered CDR3 bases are TGTGCCAGCAGTGACACTGGAAATACGCTCTAT. The chain couples TRBV13-3 to TRBJ1-3, with no clear D. The read finishes 1 residue shy of the CDR3 end, and the germline J gene is used to complete it. V was clipped by 2 bases and J by 2 bases, with 2 bases between them. The CDR3 covers 12 residues. Looked up from germline, CDR1 is NNHDY and CDR2 is SYVADS.

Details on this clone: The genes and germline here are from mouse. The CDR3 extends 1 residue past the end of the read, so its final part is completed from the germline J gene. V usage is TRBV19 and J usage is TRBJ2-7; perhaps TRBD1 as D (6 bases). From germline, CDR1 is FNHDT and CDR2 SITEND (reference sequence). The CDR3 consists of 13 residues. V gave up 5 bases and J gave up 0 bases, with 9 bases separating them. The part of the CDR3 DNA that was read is TGTGCCAGCAGCGGACAGAGCTCCTATGAACAGTAC. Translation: CASSGQSSYEQY. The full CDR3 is CASSGQSSYEQYF.

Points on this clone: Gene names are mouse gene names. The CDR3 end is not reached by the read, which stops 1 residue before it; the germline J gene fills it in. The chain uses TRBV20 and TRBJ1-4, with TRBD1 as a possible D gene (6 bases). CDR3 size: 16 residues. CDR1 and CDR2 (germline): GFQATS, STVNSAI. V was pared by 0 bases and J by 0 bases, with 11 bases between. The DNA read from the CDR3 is TGTGGTGCTAGGGATCAGGGGTCTCTTTCCAACGAAAGATTATTT. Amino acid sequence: CGARDQGSLSNERLF. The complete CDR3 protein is CGARDQGSLSNERLFF. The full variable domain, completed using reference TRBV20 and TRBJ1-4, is GALVYQYPRRTICKSGTSMRMECQAVGFQATSVAWYRQSPQKTFELIALSTVNSAIKYEQNFTQEKFPISHPNLSFSSMTVLNAYLEDRGLYLCGARDQGSLSNERLFFGHGTKLSVL.

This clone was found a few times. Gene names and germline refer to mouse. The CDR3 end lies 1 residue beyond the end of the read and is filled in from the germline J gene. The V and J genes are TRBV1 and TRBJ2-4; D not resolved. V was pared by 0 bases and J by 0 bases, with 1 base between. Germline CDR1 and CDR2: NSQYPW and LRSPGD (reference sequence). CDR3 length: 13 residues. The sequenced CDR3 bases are TGCACCTGCAGTGCAGAGAGTCAAAACACCTTGTAC. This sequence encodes CTCSAESQNTLY. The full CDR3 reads CTCSAESQNTLYF.

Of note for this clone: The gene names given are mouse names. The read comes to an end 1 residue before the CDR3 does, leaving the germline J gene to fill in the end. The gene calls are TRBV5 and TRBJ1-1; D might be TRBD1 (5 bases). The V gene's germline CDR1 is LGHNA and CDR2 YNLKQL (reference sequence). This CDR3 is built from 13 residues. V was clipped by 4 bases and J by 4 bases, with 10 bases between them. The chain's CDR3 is CASSPRGTTEVFF. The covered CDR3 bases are TGTGCCAGCAGCCCCCGGGGGACCACAGAAGTCTTC.

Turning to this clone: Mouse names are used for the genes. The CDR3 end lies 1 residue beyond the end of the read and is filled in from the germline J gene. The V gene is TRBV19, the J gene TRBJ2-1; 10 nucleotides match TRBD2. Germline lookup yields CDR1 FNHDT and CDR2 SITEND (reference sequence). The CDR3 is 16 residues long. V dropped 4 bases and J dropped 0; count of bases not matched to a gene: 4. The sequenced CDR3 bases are TGTGCCAGCAGTCTCGGACTGGGGGATAACTATGCTGAGCAGTTC. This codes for CASSLGLGDNYAEQF. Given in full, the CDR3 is CASSLGLGDNYAEQFF.

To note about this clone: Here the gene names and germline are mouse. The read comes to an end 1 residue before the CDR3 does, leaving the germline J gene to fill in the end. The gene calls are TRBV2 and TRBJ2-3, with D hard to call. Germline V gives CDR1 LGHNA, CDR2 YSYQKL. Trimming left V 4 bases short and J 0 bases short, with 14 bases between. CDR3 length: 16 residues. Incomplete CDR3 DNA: TGTGCCAGCAGCCCAAGGGCGGGGTCTAGTGCAGAAACGCTGTAT. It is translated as CASSPRAGSSAETLY. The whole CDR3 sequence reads CASSPRAGSSAETLYF.